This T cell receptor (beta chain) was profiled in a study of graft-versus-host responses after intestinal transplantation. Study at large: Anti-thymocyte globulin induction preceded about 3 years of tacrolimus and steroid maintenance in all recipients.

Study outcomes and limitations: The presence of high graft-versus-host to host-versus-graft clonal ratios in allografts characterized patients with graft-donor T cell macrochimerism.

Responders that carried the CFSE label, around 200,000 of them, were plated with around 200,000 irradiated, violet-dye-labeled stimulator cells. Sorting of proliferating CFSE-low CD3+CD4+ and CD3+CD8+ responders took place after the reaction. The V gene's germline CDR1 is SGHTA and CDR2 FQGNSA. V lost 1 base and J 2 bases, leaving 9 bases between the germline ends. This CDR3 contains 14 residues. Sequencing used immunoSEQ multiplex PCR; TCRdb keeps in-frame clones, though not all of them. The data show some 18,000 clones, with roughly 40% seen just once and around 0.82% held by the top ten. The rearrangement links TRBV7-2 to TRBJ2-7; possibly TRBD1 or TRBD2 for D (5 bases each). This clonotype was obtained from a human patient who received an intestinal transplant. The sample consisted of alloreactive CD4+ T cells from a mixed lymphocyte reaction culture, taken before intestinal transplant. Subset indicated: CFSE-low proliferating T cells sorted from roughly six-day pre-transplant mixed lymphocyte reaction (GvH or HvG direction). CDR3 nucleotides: TGTGCCAGCAGCTTAGTCGAGGGGCCCTACGAGCAGTACTTC. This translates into CASSLVEGPYEQYF. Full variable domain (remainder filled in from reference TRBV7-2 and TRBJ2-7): GAGVSQSPSNKVTEKGKDVELRCDPISGHTALYWYRQSLGQGLEFLIYFQGNSAPDKSGLPSDRFSAERTGGSVSTLTIQRTQQEDSAVYLCASSLVEGPYEQYFGPGTRLTVT.